The rows below give T cell receptor beta chains drawn from one sample of a study of shared clonotypes between healthy human individuals. Sequencing used immunoSEQ multiplex PCR; TCRdb keeps in-frame clones, though not all of them. The table shows about 2 million clones, with 90% to 95% occurring only once. Sequencing was performed on naive CD4+ T cells sorted from blood. The receptors derive from a man aged 18 to 35 in good health. CDR3s include the opening cysteine and the closing phenylalanine or tryptophan. Each record gives: J gene, D gene, V gene, clone size, CDR3 DNA, CDR3 protein. The D gene is left open where the match is weak. Clone size is given for some rows only: seen once, a few or many times, or a class if the clone is expanded.

TRBJ2-7,-,TRBV5-1,-,TGCGCCAGCAGCACGGGGGACAGCTCCTACGAGCAGTACTTC,CASSTGDSSYEQYF
TRBJ1-5,-,TRBV6-6,-,TGTGCCAGCAGTACAAATCCTCAGCCCCAGCATTTT,CASSTNPQPQHF
TRBJ2-6,-,TRBV11-2,once,TGTGCCAGCAGCTTAAGATACGCTGGGGCCAACGTCCTGACTTTC,CASSLRYAGANVLTF
TRBJ2-5,TRBD2,TRBV5-4,-,TGTGCCAGCAGCTTGGACGGGGGGGCCTGGGAGACCCAGTACTTC,CASSLDGGAWETQYF
TRBJ2-5,-,TRBV29-1,-,TGCAGCGTTGACGGGGTTAAGCAAGAGACCCAGTACTTC,CSVDGVKQETQYF
TRBJ2-7,-,TRBV7-2,-,TGTGCCAGCAGCATCGGTTTCCAGGGATACGAGCAGTACTTC,CASSIGFQGYEQYF
TRBJ2-7,-,TRBV5-6,-,TGTGCCAGCAGCTTGGCCGCGGGCTACGAGCAGTACTTC,CASSLAAGYEQYF
TRBJ2-3,-,TRBV11-3,-,TGTGCCAGCAGCAAACGGGACTCTAAAACAGCCGATACGCAGTATTTT,CASSKRDSKTADTQYF
TRBJ2-3,TRBD2,TRBV4-3,-,TGCGCCAGCAGCCAATCTAGCGGGGTCGGCAATACGCAGTATTTT,CASSQSSGVGNTQYF
TRBJ1-2,TRBD1,TRBV5-1,-,TGCGCCAGCAGCCGAGGGACAGGGGGCATTTATGGCTACACCTTC,CASSRGTGGIYGYTF
TRBJ2-5,-,TRBV7-2,-,TGTGCCAGCAGCTTACAAGGGTATGGGGAGACCCAGTACTTC,CASSLQGYGETQYF
TRBJ2-5,TRBD1,TRBV5-6,-,TGTGCCAGCAGCGTAGACAGGGGGGTTCGGCAAGAGACCCAGTACTTC,CASSVDRGVRQETQYF
TRBJ1-4,-,TRBV11-2,-,TGTGCCAGCAGCTTAGGGGGGCCGGGTGAAAAACTGTTTTTT,CASSLGGPGEKLFF
TRBJ1-6,TRBD1,TRBV27,-,TGTGCCAGCAGTCCCCAGGACAGGGTCTTTGTCCTGGATTCACCCCTCCACTTT,CASSPQDRVFVLDSPLHF
TRBJ2-2,-,TRBV5-1,-,TGCGCCAGCAGCTTGGGACAGGTGAACACCGGGGAGCTGTTTTTT,CASSLGQVNTGELFF
TRBJ2-2,-,TRBV5-1,-,TGCGCCAGCAGCCAAACAGGGATGAACACCGGGGAGCTGTTTTTT,CASSQTGMNTGELFF
TRBJ2-5,-,TRBV5-1,-,TGCGCCAGCAGCTTGGACGGGTTACAAGAGACCCAGTACTTC,CASSLDGLQETQYF
TRBJ2-2,-,TRBV14,-,TGTGCCAGCAGCCTCATCGGGGGCCCTGCCGGGGAGCTGTTTTTT,CASSLIGGPAGELFF
TRBJ1-1,TRBD1,TRBV7-9,-,TGTGCCAGCAGCCCCGGGACAGGATTCTTT,CASSPGTGFF
TRBJ1-2,-,TRBV6-1,-,TGTGCCAGCAGTGAAGCCCACATCTCGTATGGCTACACCTTC,CASSEAHISYGYTF
TRBJ2-7,-,TRBV5-1,-,TGCGCCAGCAGCCAGGAGGTACAGGGTCGGTACGAGCAGTACTTC,CASSQEVQGRYEQYF
TRBJ1-1,-,TRBV7-9,-,TGTGCCAGCAGCCCACAGCCCCAAGAAGTGAAAGCTTTCTTT,CASSPQPQEVKAFF
TRBJ2-3,-,TRBV10-3,-,TGTGCCATCAGTGACTCGACCACATCAACAGATACGCAGTATTTT,CAISDSTTSTDTQYF
TRBJ2-6,-,TRBV11-3,-,TGTGCCAGCGGTCAGGGGGCCAACGTCCTGACTTTC,CASGQGANVLTF
TRBJ2-1,TRBD1,TRBV19,once,TGTGCCAGTAGCATTGACAGGGGCAGGGGGCAAACCTATGAGCAGTTCTTC,CASSIDRGRGQTYEQFF
TRBJ2-7,TRBD2,TRBV5-5,-,TGTGCCAGCAGCCGGGACTATTTCTCCTACGAGCAGTACTTC,CASSRDYFSYEQYF
TRBJ2-7,-,TRBV2,-,TGTGCCAGCAGTGAAGGGACTACTTACGAGCAGTACTTC,CASSEGTTYEQYF
TRBJ1-1,TRBD1,TRBV27,-,TGTGCCAGCAGCAACACAGGGGTAAGGGTGAACTCCGAAGCTTTCTTT,CASSNTGVRVNSEAFF
TRBJ2-3,-,TRBV5-1,once,TGCGCCAGCAGGGGTGGCAGGGCCATAGATACGCAGTATTTT,CASRGGRAIDTQYF
TRBJ1-3,-,TRBV7-2,-,TGTGCCAGCAGCCAACTGGACGTCTTCTCTGGAAACACCATATATTTT,CASSQLDVFSGNTIYF
TRBJ2-5,-,TRBV11-2,-,TGTGCCAGCAGCTTAGCAGGGCGGGTCCAAGAGACCCAGTACTTC,CASSLAGRVQETQYF
TRBJ1-5,TRBD1,TRBV27,-,TGTGCCAGCAGCCAAGGGACAGGCAGTTGGAGCAATCAGCCCCAGCATTTT,CASSQGTGSWSNQPQHF
TRBJ2-7,-,TRBV28,-,TGTGCCAGCAGTTCCCCCGGGGGGCCTGGGGGAAGTTACGAGCAGTACTTC,CASSSPGGPGGSYEQYF
TRBJ2-5,TRBD1,TRBV28,-,TGTGCCAGCAGTTCCTCCGGACAGGGGACCCAGTACTTC,CASSSSGQGTQYF
TRBJ2-1,TRBD2,TRBV7-9,-,TGTGCCAGCATCAAAGCGGGGGGGCCATCCAATGAGCAGTTCTTC,CASIKAGGPSNEQFF
TRBJ2-3,TRBD2,TRBV7-2,-,TGTGCCAGCAGTTTTAGCGGGGGGGCCCTCGATACGCAGTATTTT,CASSFSGGALDTQYF
TRBJ1-2,-,TRBV30,-,TGTGCCTGGGGTCCCGGGGACGGGGATGGCTACACCTTC,CAWGPGDGDGYTF
TRBJ2-7,-,TRBV4-1,-,TGCGCCAGCAGCCAGAGAGGGGATATGGGGCAGTACTTC,CASSQRGDMGQYF
TRBJ1-4,-,TRBV2,-,TGTGCCAGCAGCCCTCGGGTGGGTAATGAAAAACTGTTTTTT,CASSPRVGNEKLFF
TRBJ1-2,TRBD1,TRBV28,-,TGTGCCATCAGACCTCCACCGGGACAGGGGAACTATGGCTACACCTTC,CAIRPPPGQGNYGYTF
TRBJ2-5,-,TRBV10-1,-,TGCGCCAGCAGTGAGTCCGGCGAGACCCAGTACTTC,CASSESGETQYF
TRBJ1-1,-,TRBV13,once,TGTGCCAGCAGCTCAAAGGGGGGCAGGAGCACTGAAGCTTTCTTT,CASSSKGGRSTEAFF
TRBJ2-3,-,TRBV6-5,-,TGTGCCAGCAGTTCCCCGCCGCCCTCCACAGATACGCAGTATTTT,CASSSPPPSTDTQYF
TRBJ2-7,-,TRBV2,-,TGTGCCAGCAGTGACAGGTGGGCAGGGTCTTCCTACGAGCAGTACTTC,CASSDRWAGSSYEQYF
TRBJ1-5,-,TRBV19,-,TGTGCCAGTAGTATGGGACTGCGAGATGGGCAGCCCCAGCATTTT,CASSMGLRDGQPQHF